The T cell receptor beta chain under discussion was sequenced for a study of regulatory T cells in long-lasting Graves disease (dated by TCRdb to the early 2020s). The study in broad terms: Persistent Graves' disease was defined as antithyroid drug treatment for over 5 years with persistently positive TSH receptor autoantibodies. Patients with persistent Graves' disease were compared with patients with newly diagnosed Graves' disease using TCR sequencing and RNA sequencing of peripheral blood. The study took place in China and was registered as a clinical trial. A total of about 33 samples underwent TCR sequencing: 13 from persistent and roughly 20 from newly diagnosed Graves' disease patients. In the clinical cohort, patients with persistent Graves' disease had used antithyroid drugs for an average of roughly 10 years.

Libraries were made using multiplex PCR. The listed sequencing device is Illumina HiSeq 4000. To build TCR beta libraries, CDR3 regions were amplified by Arm-PCR using iRepertoire HTBI primers. Before sequencing, the PCR products went through gel purification. The authors' analysis ran thus. Across samples, roughly 60 TRBV and approximately 15 TRBJ segments were identified and used for gene usage analysis of CDR3 amino acid clonotypes. COPE and FqMerger were used to merge filtered high-quality paired reads into contigs. BLAST was used to align contigs to IMGT TRBV, TRBD and TRBJ reference genes, with CDR3 defined following IMGT. Highly expanded clones were defined as clonotypes with a frequency above 0.1%. Repertoire diversity was measured by Shannon entropy, and V-J evenness by the Gini coefficient. Public clonotypes were defined as clonotypes shared by more than one individual. The public reads were reprocessed in TCRdb via fastp at Q25 and MiXCR, keeping in-frame beta chains. Rows merge per CDR3 protein into single entries with the most common DNA and genes. The V and J calls, along with clone size, are taken from TCRdb and not from the paper's own processing. The sample profile shows 350,000 to 500,000 distinct CDR3 sequences; 21% of them were found once. Together, the top ten hold 14% of the sample.

The sample's time point label, decoded: persistent/refractory GD, antithyroid drugs over 5 years with positive TRAb. For both TCR sequencing and RNA sequencing, RNA was extracted from PBMCs using TRIzol. The diagnosis of Graves' disease was made according to American Thyroid Association guidelines. The patients came from an endocrinology department in Xi'an, China. Each patient gave 8.5 to 9.5 milliliters of peripheral blood, collected in an EDTA anticoagulant tube. PBMCs were isolated by Ficoll Paque Plus density gradient separation without further T cell sorting. An Agilent 2100 Bioanalyzer and agarose gel were used to check RNA quality, while a NanoDrop 2000 measured RNA concentration. On this clonotype itself: Its antigen is still unknown. There are no base qualities to consult, and no much larger clone falls within one base.

General conclusions and limits of the study: Sequencing and analysis were restricted to the TCR beta chain. Persistent Graves' disease patients showed lower TCR Shannon entropy and fewer highly expanded clones than newly diagnosed patients, suggesting clonal expansion. Patients with persistent disease shared more public clonotypes (about 3,000) than newly diagnosed patients did (966). As a limitation, the authors acknowledged that the small sample size may reduce accuracy. The study examined only peripheral blood because the primary lesion, thyroid tissue, could not be accessed. Persistent disease showed preferential use of TRBV28, TRBJ1-2 and TRBJ2-5, whereas newly diagnosed disease favored TRBV20-1 and TRBJ2-1.

The CDR3, cysteine through phenylalanine, is 13 amino acids long. The only DNA kept is the CDR3, 39 bases in frame from the first base. Cut back by 3 bases and 7 bases, the V and J ends lie 12 bases apart. In the germline V gene (reference sequence), CDR1 corresponds to SEHNR and CDR2 to FQNEAQ. The receptor chain draws on TRBV7-9 and TRBJ1-1, and perhaps TRBD1 as D gene, on 5 matching bases. Sequenced here: peripheral blood mononuclear cells (PBMCs), sampled when the disease was refractory, from a patient treated with antithyroid drugs. The sequence derives from a female donor with Graves disease. The CDR3 region reads CASSLGPSDEAFF. At the DNA level, the sequence is TGTGCCAGCAGCTTGGGACCTTCAGATGAAGCTTTCTTT. Supplemented by the reference TRBV7-9 and TRBJ1-1 proteins around the CDR3, the complete variable domain is DTGVSQNPRHKITKRGQNVTFRCDPISEHNRLYWYRQTLGQGPEFLTYFQNEAQLEKSRLLSDRFSAERPKGSFSTLEIQRTEQGDSAMYLCASSLGPSDEAFFGQGTRLTVV.